Listed below are T cell receptor beta chains from one sample, sequenced in a study of shared clonotypes between healthy human individuals. Libraries were prepared by immunoSEQ multiplex PCR; TCRdb keeps only in-frame clonotypes and omits some of them. Here the sample spans over 2 million clones, 85% to 95% being singletons. The sequenced material came from naive CD4+ T cells from PBMCs. The receptors here all came from a man between 18 and 35 years old in good health. Some clones in this sample may be carry-over from other donors' samples. Each CDR3 is given with its conserved first and last residue. The D gene is left open where the match is weak. The size entry is marked missing in some rows and otherwise reads once, few, many or a size class.

D	size	V	J	length	CDR3	DNA
-	once	TRBV28	TRBJ2-7	15	CASSLLAGSSYEQYF	TGTGCCAGCAGTTTACTAGCAGGGAGCTCCTACGAGCAGTACTTC
-	-	TRBV7-7	TRBJ2-1	16	CAGTGKEKSSYNEQFF	TGTGCCGGCACCGGAAAGGAAAAAAGCTCCTACAATGAGCAGTTCTTC
TRBD2	-	TRBV7-2	TRBJ2-3	16	CASSQGLAGVRDTQYF	TGTGCCAGCAGCCAGGGACTAGCGGGAGTTAGAGATACGCAGTATTTT
TRBD1	-	TRBV4-3	TRBJ2-5	18	CASSRGTRTGLYSETQYF	TGCGCCAGCAGTCGAGGAACTAGGACAGGGTTATATTCAGAGACCCAGTACTTC
-	once	TRBV4-1	TRBJ2-1	14	CASSQDGEGDGQFF	TGCGCCAGCAGCCAAGATGGAGAAGGGGACGGGCAGTTCTTC
-	-	TRBV7-9	TRBJ1-5	16	CASSSPGAGTNQPQHF	TGTGCCAGCAGCTCCCCCGGGGCAGGAACAAATCAGCCCCAGCATTTT
-	-	TRBV6-4	TRBJ2-3	12	CASHPDMDTQYF	TGTGCCAGCCATCCAGACATGGATACGCAGTATTTT
TRBD2	-	TRBV11-1	TRBJ2-5	16	CASSFGLAGLQETQYF	TGTGCCAGCAGCTTCGGACTAGCGGGCCTCCAAGAGACCCAGTACTTC
TRBD2	-	TRBV9	TRBJ2-7	15	CASAPRALAGVEQYF	TGTGCCAGCGCGCCCCGAGCTCTAGCGGGAGTAGAGCAGTACTTC
-	-	TRBV25-1	TRBJ2-4	13	CASSGRAKNIQYF	TGTGCCAGCAGTGGGAGGGCCAAAAACATTCAGTACTTC
-	-	TRBV5-6	TRBJ1-3	12	CASSLGGNTIYF	TGTGCCAGCAGCTTAGGCGGAAACACCATATATTTT
TRBD1	-	TRBV5-1	TRBJ1-6	14	CASSATGGNSPLHF	TGCGCCAGCAGCGCGACAGGGGGTAATTCACCCCTCCACTTT
-	-	TRBV9	TRBJ2-1	12	CASSLNRNEQFF	TGTGCCAGCAGCCTGAACCGCAATGAGCAGTTCTTC
-	-	TRBV6-5	TRBJ2-2	15	CASSYSRQNPGELFF	TGTGCCAGCAGTTACTCTAGGCAAAATCCCGGGGAGCTGTTTTTT
-	-	TRBV7-2	TRBJ1-1	16	CASSLPRGVMNTEAFF	TGTGCCAGCAGCCTACCCCGCGGGGTTATGAACACTGAAGCTTTCTTT
-	-	TRBV27	TRBJ1-1	15	CASSLLPEGDTEAFF	TGTGCCAGCAGTTTATTACCGGAGGGCGACACTGAAGCTTTCTTT
-	-	TRBV18	TRBJ2-7	17	CASSPTTQATRRYEQYF	TGTGCCAGCTCACCAACAACCCAGGCCACCCGACGGTACGAGCAGTACTTC
-	-	TRBV27	TRBJ1-4	16	CASSLERETHREKLFF	TGTGCCAGCAGTTTAGAAAGGGAGACCCACCGGGAAAAACTGTTTTTT
TRBD2	-	TRBV5-1	TRBJ2-5	14	CASRAGRNQETQYF	TGCGCCAGCAGAGCGGGGCGGAATCAAGAGACCCAGTACTTC
TRBD2	-	TRBV4-2	TRBJ2-1	15	CASSQIAGVSDEQFF	TGTGCCAGCAGCCAAATAGCGGGAGTTTCGGATGAGCAGTTCTTC
-	-	TRBV30	TRBJ2-7	14	CAWSFWGISYEQYF	TGTGCCTGGTCTTTTTGGGGTATCTCCTACGAGCAGTACTTC
-	-	TRBV11-2	TRBJ2-7	13	CASNPEGLGEQYF	TGTGCCAGCAACCCCGAGGGACTTGGGGAGCAGTACTTC